This is a list of T cell receptor beta chains from one sample in a study of cytomegalovirus exposure and HLA in healthy donors. Some clones are missing from TCRdb's copy, which holds only in-frame ones; the method was immunoSEQ multiplex PCR. The table lists some 130,000 clones, 75% to 85% of them singletons, with 8.1% in the top ten. Source material: PBMCs. These receptors all come from a woman between 45 and 60 years old in good health and CMV-seropositive. CDR3s include the opening cysteine and the closing phenylalanine or tryptophan. D genes are given only for firm matches. Clone size appears in some rows only: once, few, many, or a class for an expanded clone.

J gene,D gene,clone size,V gene,CDR3 DNA,CDR3 protein
TRBJ1-1,NA,NA,TRBV18,TGTGCCAGCTGCCTCGGGGTGAACACTGAAGCTTTCTTT,CASCLGVNTEAFF
TRBJ1-1,NA,NA,TRBV7-2,TGTGCCAGCAGCCCGACAGATCGTGAAGCTTTCTTT,CASSPTDREAFF
TRBJ2-7,TRBD1,NA,TRBV5-1,TGCGCCAGCAGCCAGACCACAGGGGCCTACGAGCAGTACTTC,CASSQTTGAYEQYF
TRBJ2-7,NA,NA,TRBV4-1,TGCGCCAGCAGCCGGTTCTTTCAGGGGAACGTAATGGGTGGGCAGTACTTC,CASSRFFQGNVMGGQYF
TRBJ2-1,TRBD2,NA,TRBV6-5,TGTGCCAGCAGGGCACTAGCGGGAGGGTACAATGAGCAGTTCTTC,CASRALAGGYNEQFF
TRBJ1-1,NA,NA,TRBV7-2,TGTGCCAGCAGCCTACTCCTCGGGGAGACTGAAGCTTTCTTT,CASSLLLGETEAFF
TRBJ2-1,NA,NA,TRBV4-3,TGCGCCAGCAGCCAGGTCTGGGCGGGGACCCTATCCGAGCAGTTCTTC,CASSQVWAGTLSEQFF
TRBJ1-5,NA,NA,TRBV19,TGTGCCAGTAGTATAGTCCAGGGATCAAATCAGCCCCAGCATTTT,CASSIVQGSNQPQHF
TRBJ1-6,NA,NA,TRBV18,TGTGCCAGCTCACCATCAACAGGGTTGAATTCACCCCTCCACTTT,CASSPSTGLNSPLHF
TRBJ1-2,TRBD1,few,TRBV11-2,TGTGCCAGCACCCTGGACAGGGATTATGGCTACACCTTC,CASTLDRDYGYTF
TRBJ2-7,TRBD2,NA,TRBV5-1,TGCGCCAGCAACCTGACTAGCGGCTACGAGCAGTACTTC,CASNLTSGYEQYF
TRBJ2-1,TRBD2,NA,TRBV4-1,TGCGCCAGCAGCCAAGACCGAAGACTAGCGGGGGGACACATTGAGCAGTTCTTC,CASSQDRRLAGGHIEQFF
TRBJ1-6,NA,NA,TRBV7-8,TGTGCCAGCAGCTTAGCGATAGAGGGGGTATCATCACCCCTCCACTTT,CASSLAIEGVSSPLHF
TRBJ1-2,NA,once,TRBV6-6,TGTGCCAGCAGTCTACTGCGGGGGTCCTATGGCTACACCTTC,CASSLLRGSYGYTF
TRBJ1-3,NA,NA,TRBV9,TGTGCCAGCAGCCAAGAGGTCAGTGGGAACACCATATATTTT,CASSQEVSGNTIYF
TRBJ2-1,TRBD2,few,TRBV30,TGTGCCTGGGCCGGGACTAGCGTGTTGGATGAGCAGTTCTTC,CAWAGTSVLDEQFF
TRBJ1-2,NA,NA,TRBV11-3,TGTGCCAGCAGCTTAAATTACAGAATAACCAACTATGGCTACACCTTC,CASSLNYRITNYGYTF
TRBJ2-1,NA,NA,TRBV7-9,TGTGCCAGCAGCTTACTGGGTAGCGAGTACAATGAGCAGTTCTTC,CASSLLGSEYNEQFF
TRBJ1-4,TRBD1,once,TRBV7-9,TGTGCCAGCAGTTCCGGGACAGGCGTTAATGAAAAACTGTTTTTT,CASSSGTGVNEKLFF
TRBJ1-2,NA,NA,TRBV9,TGTGCCAGCAGTCTTGAAACGGACAGTAACTATGGCTACACCTTC,CASSLETDSNYGYTF
TRBJ2-1,NA,NA,TRBV6-5,TGTGCCAGCAGTTACTCGATCGTACTAGCCGCCGAGCAGTTCTTC,CASSYSIVLAAEQFF
TRBJ2-5,NA,NA,TRBV30,TGTGCCTGGAGTAAGGAGGGGAAAGAGACCCAGTACTTC,CAWSKEGKETQYF
TRBJ1-5,TRBD1,NA,TRBV7-2,TGTGCCAGCAGCTTCTCGACAGGGTTGGGTCAGCCCCAGCATTTT,CASSFSTGLGQPQHF
TRBJ2-1,TRBD1,NA,TRBV29-1,TGCAGCGTCACAGGGGGCGGATATGAGCAGTTCTTC,CSVTGGGYEQFF
TRBJ2-1,TRBD2,few,TRBV11-2,TGTGCCAGCCGCCTCGGACTAGCGGGGCCTGGGGCTATCGTCGAGCAGTTCTTC,CASRLGLAGPGAIVEQFF
TRBJ1-1,TRBD1,NA,TRBV18,TGTGCCAGCTCAACTTCGCAGGGGGCGGGAGCTTTCTTT,CASSTSQGAGAFF
TRBJ2-7,NA,NA,TRBV28,TGTGCCAGCAGAGTGGGGGCGGGAGCCGGCGAGCAGTACTTC,CASRVGAGAGEQYF
TRBJ1-2,NA,NA,TRBV18,TGTGCCAGCTCAACATCAGGGTATGGCTACACCTTC,CASSTSGYGYTF
TRBJ2-1,TRBD2,NA,TRBV28,TGTGCCAGCACCCCCATGACTAGCGGGAGCTACAATGAGCAGTTCTTC,CASTPMTSGSYNEQFF
TRBJ2-1,TRBD2,once,TRBV19,TGTGCCAGTAGTTTACTGGGACTAGCGGGAGGAAGCAATGAGCAGTTCTTC,CASSLLGLAGGSNEQFF
TRBJ2-3,TRBD2,few,TRBV13,TGTGCCAGCAGCTTTGGGAGTGGAGCGGGAGGGCCGTGGTATATAGATACGCAGTATTTT,CASSFGSGAGGPWYIDTQYF
TRBJ2-3,TRBD2,NA,TRBV7-9,TGTTCCAGCAGCCGGTTTAGCGGGGGGCGCACAGATACGCAGTATTTT,CSSSRFSGGRTDTQYF
TRBJ1-2,NA,once,TRBV7-2,TGTGCCAGCAGTCGAGATTACTATGGCTACACCTTC,CASSRDYYGYTF
TRBJ1-1,NA,NA,TRBV19,TGTGCCAGTAGTATTAGTGGAGGGTCCACTGAAGCTTTCTTT,CASSISGGSTEAFF
TRBJ1-5,TRBD1,NA,TRBV10-1,TGCGCCAGCAGTGAGCATAAGGACAGGGCCCCTCATCAGCCCCAGCATTTT,CASSEHKDRAPHQPQHF
TRBJ2-5,NA,NA,TRBV20-1,TGCAGTGCTTTCGTGGAGACCCAGTACTTC,CSAFVETQYF
TRBJ2-2,TRBD2,NA,TRBV28,TGTGCCAGCGCGGAGGGACTAGACACCGGGGAGCTGTTTTTT,CASAEGLDTGELFF
TRBJ1-5,TRBD1,once,TRBV7-8,TGTGCCAGCAGCTTAAGGGACAGGGTGATCAATCAGCCCCAGCATTTT,CASSLRDRVINQPQHF
TRBJ1-2,NA,once,TRBV5-4,TGTGCCAGCAGCTTGGACTACGAGAATGGCTACACCTTC,CASSLDYENGYTF